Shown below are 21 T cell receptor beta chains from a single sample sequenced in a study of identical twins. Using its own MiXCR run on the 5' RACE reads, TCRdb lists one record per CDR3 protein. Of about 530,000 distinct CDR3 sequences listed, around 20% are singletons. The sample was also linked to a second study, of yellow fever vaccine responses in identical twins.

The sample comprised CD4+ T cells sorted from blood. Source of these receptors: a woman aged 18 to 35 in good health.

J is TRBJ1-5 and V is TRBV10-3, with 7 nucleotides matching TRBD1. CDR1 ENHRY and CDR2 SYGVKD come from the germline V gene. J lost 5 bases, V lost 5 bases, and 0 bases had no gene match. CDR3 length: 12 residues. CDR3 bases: TGTGCCATCAGTACAGGGGATCAGCCCCAGCATTTT. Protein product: CAISTGDQPQHF.

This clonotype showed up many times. The CDR3 sequence: CASRRSSGLLSYEQYF. CDR3 nucleotides: TGCGCCAGCAGGAGGTCTAGCGGGTTGCTCTCCTACGAGCAGTACTTC. The chain is built from TRBV10-2 and TRBJ2-7, with 8 bases that match TRBD2. The CDR3 sequence is 16 residues long. Germline CDR1 reads WSHSY; CDR2 reads SAAADI. The V and J ends lost 6 bases and 0 bases, in that order; junction bases with no gene match: 10.

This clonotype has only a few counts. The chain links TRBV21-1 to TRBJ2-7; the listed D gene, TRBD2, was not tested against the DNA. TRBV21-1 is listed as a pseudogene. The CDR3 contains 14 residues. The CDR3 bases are TGTGCCAGCAGCAAAGGGACCTCCAGCTACGAGCAGTACGTC. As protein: CASSKGTSSYEQYV.

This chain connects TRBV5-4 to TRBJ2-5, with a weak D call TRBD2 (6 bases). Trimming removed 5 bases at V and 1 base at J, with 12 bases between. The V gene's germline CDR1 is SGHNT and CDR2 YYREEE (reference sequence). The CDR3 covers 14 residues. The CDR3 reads CASSSRGIQETQYF. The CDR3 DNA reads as TGTGCCAGCAGTTCACGGGGGATCCAAGAGACCCAGTACTTC.

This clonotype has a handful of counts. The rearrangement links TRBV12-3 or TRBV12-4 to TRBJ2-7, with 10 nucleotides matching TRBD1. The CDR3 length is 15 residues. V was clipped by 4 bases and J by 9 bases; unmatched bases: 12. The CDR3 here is CASSWLGDRGCVQYV. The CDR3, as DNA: TGTGCCAGCAGTTGGCTCGGGGACAGGGGTTGCGTGCAGTACGTC.

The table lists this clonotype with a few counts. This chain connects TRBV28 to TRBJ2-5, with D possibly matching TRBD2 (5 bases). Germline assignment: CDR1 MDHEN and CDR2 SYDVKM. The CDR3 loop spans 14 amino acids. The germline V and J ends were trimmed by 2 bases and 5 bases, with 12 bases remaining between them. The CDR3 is CASSLMLATETQYF. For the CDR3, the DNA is TGTGCCAGCAGTTTAATGCTAGCTACTGAGACCCAGTACTTC.

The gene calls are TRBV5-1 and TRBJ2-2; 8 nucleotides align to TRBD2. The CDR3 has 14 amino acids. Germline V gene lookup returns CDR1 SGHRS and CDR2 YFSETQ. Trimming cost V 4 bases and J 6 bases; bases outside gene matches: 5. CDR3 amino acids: CASSPSGSAGELFF. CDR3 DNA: TGCGCCAGCAGCCCCAGCGGGAGTGCCGGGGAGCTGTTTTTT.

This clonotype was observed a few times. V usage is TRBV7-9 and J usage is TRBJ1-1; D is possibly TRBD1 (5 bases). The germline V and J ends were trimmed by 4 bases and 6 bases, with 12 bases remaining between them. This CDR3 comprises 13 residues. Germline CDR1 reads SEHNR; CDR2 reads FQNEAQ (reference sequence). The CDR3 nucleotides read TGTGCCAGCAGCTCGGGGGACGTCCCTGAAGCTTTCTTT. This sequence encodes CASSSGDVPEAFF.

This chain's CDR3 is CASSVQLARNEQFF. The CDR3 DNA reads TGTGCCAGCAGCGTTCAACTAGCGCGCAATGAGCAGTTCTTC. The chain links TRBV11-2 to TRBJ2-1, with TRBD2 matching over 7 bases. Germline V CDR1 and CDR2: SGHAT, FQNNGV. This CDR3 has 14 amino acids. J lost 6 bases, V lost 5 bases, and 7 bases had no gene match. Supplemented by reference TRBV11-2 and TRBJ2-1, the full variable domain reads EAGVAQSPRYKIIEKRQSVAFWCNPISGHATLYWYQQILGQGPKLLIQFQNNGVVDDSQLPKDRFSAERLKGVDSTLKIQPAKLEDSAVYLCASSVQLARNEQFFGPGTRLTVL.

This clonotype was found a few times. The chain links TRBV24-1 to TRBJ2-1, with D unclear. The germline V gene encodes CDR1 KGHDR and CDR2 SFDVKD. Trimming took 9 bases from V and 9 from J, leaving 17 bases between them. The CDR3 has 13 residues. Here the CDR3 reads CATPAGWKSEQFF. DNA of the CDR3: TGTGCCACCCCCGCTGGGTGGAAGAGTGAGCAGTTCTTC.

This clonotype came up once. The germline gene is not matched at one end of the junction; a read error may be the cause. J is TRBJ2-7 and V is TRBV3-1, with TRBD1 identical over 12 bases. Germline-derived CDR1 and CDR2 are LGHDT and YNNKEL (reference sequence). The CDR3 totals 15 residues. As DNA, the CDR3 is TGTGCCAGCAGCCAACCGGGACAGGGGGCCTACGAGCAGTACTTT. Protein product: CASSQPGQGAYEQYF.

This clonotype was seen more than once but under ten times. CDR3 residues: CASSVDLNQPQHF. CDR3 bases: TGTGCCAGCAGCGTAGATTTAAATCAGCCCCAGCATTTT. The J gene is TRBJ1-5, the V gene TRBV9; D is undetermined. In germline, CDR1 is SGDLS, CDR2 YYNGEE. The CDR3 length is 13 residues. V lost 0 bases, J lost 4 bases, and 5 bases lay in between.

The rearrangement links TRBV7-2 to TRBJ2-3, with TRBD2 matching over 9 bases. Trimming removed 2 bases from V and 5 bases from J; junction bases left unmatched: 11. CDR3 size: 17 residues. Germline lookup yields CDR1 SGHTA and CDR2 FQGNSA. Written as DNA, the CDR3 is TGTGCCAGCAGCTTATTTTCGGCTAGCGGGGTCGGAGATACGCAGTATTTT. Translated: CASSLFSASGVGDTQYF.

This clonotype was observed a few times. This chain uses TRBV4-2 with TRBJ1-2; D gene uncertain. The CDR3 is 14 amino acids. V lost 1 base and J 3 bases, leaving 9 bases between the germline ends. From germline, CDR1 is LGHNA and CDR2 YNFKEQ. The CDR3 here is CASSQGARDYGYTF. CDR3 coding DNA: TGTGCCAGCAGCCAAGGGGCCCGGGACTATGGCTACACCTTC.

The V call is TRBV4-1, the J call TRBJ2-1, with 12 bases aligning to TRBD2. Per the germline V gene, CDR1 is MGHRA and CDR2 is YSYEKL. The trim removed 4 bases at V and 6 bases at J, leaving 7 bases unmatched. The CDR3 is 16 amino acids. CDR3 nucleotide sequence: TGCGCCAGCAGCCGTACTAGCGGGAGGCCCCGCAATGAGCAGTTCTTC. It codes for CASSRTSGRPRNEQFF.

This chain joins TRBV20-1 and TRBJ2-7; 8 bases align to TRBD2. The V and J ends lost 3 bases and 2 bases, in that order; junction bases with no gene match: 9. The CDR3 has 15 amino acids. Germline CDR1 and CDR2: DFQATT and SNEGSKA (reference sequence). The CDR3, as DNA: TGCAGTGCTAGCGGCAGCGGGAGAAGGACCTACGAGCAGTACTTC. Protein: CSASGSGRRTYEQYF.

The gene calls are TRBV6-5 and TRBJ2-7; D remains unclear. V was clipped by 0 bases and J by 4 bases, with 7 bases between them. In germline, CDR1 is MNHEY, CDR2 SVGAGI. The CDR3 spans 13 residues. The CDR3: CASSYSIGYEQYF. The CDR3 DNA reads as TGTGCCAGCAGTTACTCGATAGGGTACGAGCAGTACTTC.

The CDR3 DNA sequence: TGTGCCAGCAGCCACCCAGGGTTCGAGCCCCAGCATTTT. It is translated as CASSHPGFEPQHF. The chain combines TRBV3-1 with TRBJ1-5, with a tentative D call TRBD1 (5 bases). Trimming removed 3 bases at V and 8 bases at J, with 11 bases between. This CDR3 is 13 amino acids long. Germline V gives CDR1 LGHDT, CDR2 YNNKEL (reference sequence).

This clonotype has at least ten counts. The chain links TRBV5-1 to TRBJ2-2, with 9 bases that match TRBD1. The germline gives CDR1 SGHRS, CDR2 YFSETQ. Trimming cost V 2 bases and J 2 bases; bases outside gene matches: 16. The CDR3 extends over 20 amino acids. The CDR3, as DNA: TGCGCCAGCAGCTTCCCCGTCCCCGGGACAGGGAGGAGCAACACCGGGGAGCTGTTTTTT. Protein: CASSFPVPGTGRSNTGELFF.

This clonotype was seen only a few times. In DNA form, the CDR3 reads TGTGCCAGCAGGGGGACGGTAGATGAGCAGTTCTTC. This encodes CASRGTVDEQFF. The chain recombines TRBV2 with TRBJ2-1; D tentatively fits TRBD1 or TRBD2 (5 bases each). In germline, CDR1 is SNHLY, CDR2 FYNNEI. This CDR3 has 12 amino acids. The V and J ends lost 6 bases and 8 bases respectively, with 11 bases between them.

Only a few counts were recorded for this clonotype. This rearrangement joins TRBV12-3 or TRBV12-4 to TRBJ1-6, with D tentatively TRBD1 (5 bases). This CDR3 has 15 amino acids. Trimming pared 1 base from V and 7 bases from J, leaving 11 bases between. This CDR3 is CASSLVGEGNSPLHF. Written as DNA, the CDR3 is TGTGCCAGCAGTTTAGTAGGGGAAGGAAATTCACCCCTCCACTTT.